This passage covers 31 T cell receptor beta chains from one sample sequenced in a study of T cell repertoires in cytomegalovirus infection. Their specific antigens are unknown. TCRdb re-called the reads with MiXCR, one entry per CDR3 protein. The profile shows 650,000 to 850,000 distinct CDR3 sequences, 29% of them singletons. The specimen was cultured CD8+ T cells from PBMCs, collected from culture after CMV antigen stimulation. These receptors were taken from a human donor in good health (CMV status not recorded). Some clones in this sample may be carry-over from other donors' samples.

This chain links TRBV27 with TRBJ1-1; a weak D match, TRBD1 (5 bases). Germline values: CDR1 MNHEY, CDR2 SMNVEV (reference sequence). V lost 9 bases and J 2 bases, leaving 19 bases between the germline ends. CDR3 size: 15 residues. The CDR3 DNA sequence: TGTGCCAGTTACGGGCCCCTGAGGGGAAACACTGAAGCTTTCTTT. Translating gives CASYGPLRGNTEAFF.

This clonotype has a handful of counts. This chain links TRBV4-3 with TRBJ2-1, with D maybe TRBD1 (5 bases). The length of the CDR3 is 13 residues. V lost 4 bases to trimming and J lost 7 bases, with 11 bases between them. Germline CDR1 is LGHNA and CDR2 is YSLEER. The CDR3 is CASSRQGKNEQFF. The CDR3, as DNA: TGCGCCAGCAGCCGCCAGGGAAAGAATGAGCAGTTCTTC.

This chain joins TRBV7-9 and TRBJ2-5; D possibly uses TRBD1 or TRBD2 (6 bases each). The CDR3 loop spans 17 amino acids. Germline values: CDR1 SEHNR, CDR2 FQNEAQ (reference sequence). Trimming took off 1 base at V and 0 bases at J, with 15 bases between the two ends. The CDR3 DNA reads as TGTGCCAGCAGCTTAGGGGGGCCCGGGAGCTACCAAGAGACCCAGTACTTC. Translating gives CASSLGGPGSYQETQYF.

The rearrangement links TRBV6-6 to TRBJ2-3, with 8 bases lining up with TRBD2. Trimming at V came to 0 bases and at J to 2 bases, leaving 7 bases not matched to a gene. Germline loops: CDR1 MNHNY, CDR2 SVGAGI (reference sequence). The CDR3 length is 17 residues. Here the CDR3 DNA reads TGTGCCAGCAGTTACTCGGCCGACGGGGGGGCCACAGATACGCAGTATTTT. The encoded protein is CASSYSADGGATDTQYF.

As regards this clonotype: This may be a read error: a much more frequent sequence differs by one nucleotide. The genes are TRBV12-3 or TRBV12-4 and TRBJ2-5; TRBD2 agrees at 7 bases. The CDR3 sequence is 15 residues long. The J segment lost 4 bases and the V segment lost 4 bases, leaving 9 bases of the junction unmatched. CDR3 amino acids: CASSSIRGVIETQYF. The CDR3 DNA sequence: TGTGCCAGCAGTTCAATCCGGGGGGTCATAGAGACCCAGTACTTC.

The chain carries TRBV7-9 and TRBJ1-3; D gene uncertain. Deletions cut 2 bases from V and 0 bases from J, with 5 bases between. CDR1 is SEHNR and CDR2 is FQNEAQ in the germline V gene (reference sequence). The CDR3 totals 14 residues. This chain's CDR3 is CASSLFNSGNTIYF. The CDR3 nucleotides read TGTGCCAGCAGCTTATTCAACTCTGGAAACACCATATATTTT.

This clonotype was counted only a few times. The chain couples TRBV7-8 to TRBJ2-7, with D hard to call. The CDR3 is made up of 13 amino acids. V was trimmed by 2 bases and J by 5 bases, leaving 10 bases between them. In germline, CDR1 is SGHVS, CDR2 FQNEAQ. The CDR3 DNA is TGTGCCAGCAGCTTACCCCCAGGTGACGAGCAGTACGTC. It yields the protein CASSLPPGDEQYV.

The V and J genes are TRBV28 and TRBJ2-2; weak D call: TRBD2 (5 bases). Per germline, CDR1 MDHEN and CDR2 SYDVKM. V lost 4 bases to trimming and J lost 1 base, with 22 bases between them. This CDR3 has 19 residues. CDR3 DNA: TGTGCCAGCAGTTGGACTTTGAGGTACCCGAGACAGAACACCGGGGAGCTGTTTTTT. Translating it yields CASSWTLRYPRQNTGELFF. The full variable domain, in which reference TRBV28 and TRBJ2-2 provide the parts outside the CDR3, is DVKVTQSSRYLVKRTGEKVFLECVQDMDHENMFWYRQDPGLGLRLIYFSYDVKMKEKGDIPEGYSVSREKKERFSLILESASTNQTSMYLCASSWTLRYPRQNTGELFFGEGSRLTVL.

The V and J genes are TRBV6-6 and TRBJ2-7; a weak D match, TRBD1 (6 bases). The CDR3 covers 12 residues. The ends were cut back, 8 bases at V and 7 bases at J, with 15 bases in the middle. CDR1 is MNHNY, CDR2 SVGAGI, per germline (reference sequence). The CDR3 reads CASGVIGGEQYV. CDR3 nucleotide sequence: TGTGCCAGCGGAGTAATAGGGGGAGAGCAGTACGTC.

On this clonotype: Germline and junction disagree at one end, which may indicate a read error. The V call is TRBV7-4, the J call TRBJ1-4, with no clear D. The V gene's germline CDR1 is SGHVT and CDR2 SQSDAQ. The CDR3 is 15 amino acids. This CDR3 is CASSLKSPINERLFF. The CDR3, as DNA: TGTGCCAGCAGCTTAAAATCGCCAATTAATGAAAGACTGTTTTTT.

This clonotype was picked up a small number of times. The chain carries TRBV4-2 and TRBJ2-7; weak D call: TRBD2 (6 bases). V was clipped by 1 base and J by 2 bases, with 15 bases between them. The CDR3 is 16 residues long. Germline V gene data show CDR1 as LGHNA and CDR2 as YNFKEQ. The CDR3 nucleotides read TGTGCCAGCAGCCAAGCAACCGGGACTGCTACCTACGAGCAGTACTTC. Translated: CASSQATGTATYEQYF.

J is TRBJ1-2 and V is TRBV6-2 or TRBV6-3, with D possibly TRBD1 on 5 matching bases. Trimming pared 2 bases from V and 5 bases from J, leaving 27 bases between. Germline V gives CDR1 MNHEY, CDR2 SVGEGT. The CDR3 spans 19 residues. CDR3 protein: CASSYTPGGETASIYGYTF. The CDR3 DNA reads as TGTGCCAGCAGTTACACCCCAGGTGGGGAGACAGCGTCGATTTATGGCTACACCTTC.

This rearrangement joins TRBV6-1 to TRBJ2-7; D gene unclear. V shed 6 bases and J shed 2 bases, with 14 bases lying between them. CDR1 and CDR2 from the germline V gene are MNHNS and SASEGT. This CDR3 spans 14 amino acids. CDR3 sequence: CASSLVGAPYEQYV. DNA for the CDR3: TGTGCCAGCAGCCTCGTAGGAGCGCCCTACGAGCAGTACGTC.

V is TRBV6-1 and J is TRBJ2-2; D assignment may be TRBD1 or TRBD2 (6 bases each). Trimming took off 5 bases at V and 9 bases at J, with 13 bases between the two ends. The CDR3 totals 13 residues. Per germline, CDR1 MNHNS and CDR2 SASEGT. As DNA, the CDR3 is TGTGCCAGCAGTCAAGGGGGGTCCCGGGAGCTGTTTTTT. It is translated as CASSQGGSRELFF.

V is TRBV20-1 and J is TRBJ1-3; D is unresolved. The CDR3 loop spans 12 amino acids. Germline CDR1 and CDR2: DFQATT and SNEGSKA (reference sequence). The CDR3 region has the DNA TGCACGGATTCGACGGGAGGAAACACCATATATTTT. Amino acid sequence: CTDSTGGNTIYF.

In this sample, this clonotype turned up many times. The chain has TRBV27 and TRBJ1-4, with TRBD1 matching 10 bases. Germline V gene lookup returns CDR1 MNHEY and CDR2 SMNVEV (reference sequence). This CDR3 region has 20 residues. The ends lost 3 bases at V and 0 bases at J; junction bases unmatched: 13. The CDR3 DNA reads TGTGCCAGCAGTTTCGCCCGGACAGGGGGGTCCGAGACAACTAATGAAAAACTGTTTTTT. Its translation is CASSFARTGGSETTNEKLFF.

This clonotype was counted between two and nine times. This chain uses TRBV7-9 with TRBJ2-6; 11 bases align to TRBD1. The CDR3 length is 16 residues. Germline assignment: CDR1 SEHNR and CDR2 FQNEAQ (reference sequence). After removal of 1 base from V and 6 bases from J, the junction contained 2 bases not matched to a gene. For the CDR3, the DNA is TGTGCCAGCAGCTTAGACGGACAGGGGGCGGCCAACGTCCTGACTTTC. Translating gives CASSLDGQGAANVLTF.

This clonotype was detected a few times. The CDR3 loop reads CASSPGTGVGNTIYF. The DNA of the CDR3 is TGTGCCAGCAGCCCCGGGACAGGGGTTGGAAACACCATATATTTT. The gene calls are TRBV7-6 and TRBJ1-3, with 10 bases lining up with TRBD1. Germline V lookup: CDR1 SGHVS, CDR2 FNYEAQ. V dropped 5 bases and J dropped 3; count of bases not matched to a gene: 4. This CDR3 spans 15 amino acids.

The chain couples TRBV5-6 to TRBJ2-7, with unresolved D. The CDR3 runs 14 residues. The V and J ends lost 3 bases and 3 bases respectively, with 13 bases between them. Germline loops: CDR1 SGHDT, CDR2 YYEEEE. This CDR3 reads CASSSPITDYEQYV. The CDR3 DNA follows: TGTGCCAGCAGCTCCCCCATTACCGACTACGAGCAGTACGTC.

Only a few counts were recorded for this clonotype. The chain employs TRBV11-2 and TRBJ1-6, with D possibly TRBD1 on 6 matching bases. Germline-derived CDR1 and CDR2 are SGHAT and FQNNGV. This CDR3 contains 16 residues. V was clipped by 5 bases and J by 4 bases, with 15 bases between them. This CDR3 is CASSDGPQGYNSPLHF. CDR3 coding DNA: TGTGCCAGCAGCGATGGCCCCCAGGGGTATAATTCACCCCTCCACTTT.

This clonotype was seen a few times. The chain couples TRBV7-3 to TRBJ2-3, with TRBD2 matching over 7 bases. Germline-derived CDR1 and CDR2 are SGHTA and FQGTGA. The length of the CDR3 is 16 residues. V lost 7 bases, J lost 2 bases, and 12 bases stayed unmatched. The CDR3 spells CASTTPSGGNTDTQYF. DNA of the CDR3: TGTGCCAGCACCACTCCCTCCGGGGGGAACACAGATACGCAGTATTTT.

This clonotype has ten or more counts. The chain couples TRBV6-5 to TRBJ2-5; tentatively, D is TRBD1 or TRBD2 (6 bases each). V dropped 2 bases and J dropped 2 bases, with 9 bases sitting between them. Germline V CDR1 and CDR2: MNHEY, SVGAGI. CDR3 size: 14 residues. CDR3 nucleotides: TGTGCCAGCAGTTACGGGGGGCCGCAAGAGACCCAGTACTTC. Encoded protein: CASSYGGPQETQYF.

This clonotype was counted a single time. J is TRBJ2-5 and V is TRBV25-1; the D gene could be TRBD1 or TRBD2 (5 bases each). V dropped 6 bases and J dropped 5 bases, with 16 bases sitting between them. Germline V CDR1 and CDR2: MGHDK, SYGVNS. The CDR3 runs to 14 residues. This CDR3 is CASRGPRAVETQYF. CDR3 sequence (DNA): TGTGCCAGCAGGGGACCCAGGGCGGTCGAGACCCAGTACTTC.

This clonotype has a handful of counts. This sequence joins TRBV19 and TRBJ2-5, with D possibly matching TRBD2 (7 bases). From germline, CDR1 is LNHDA and CDR2 SQIVND (reference sequence). Trimming cost V 8 bases and J 1 base, with 17 bases left between them. The CDR3 covers 15 residues. The CDR3 sequence: CASCEGGGVQETQYF. The CDR3 DNA sequence: TGTGCCAGTTGTGAGGGAGGGGGAGTCCAAGAGACCCAGTACTTC. The whole variable domain, remainder taken from reference TRBV19 and TRBJ2-5, is DGGITQSPKYLFRKEGQNVTLSCEQNLNHDAMYWYRQDPGQGLRLIYYSQIVNDFQKGDIAEGYSVSREKKESFPLTVTSAQKNPTAFYLCASCEGGGVQETQYFGPGTRLLVL.

V usage is TRBV6-5 and J usage is TRBJ1-3; 7 bases are a match to TRBD1. V lost 6 bases, J lost 0 bases, and 8 bases stayed unmatched. Germline CDR1 MNHEY, CDR2 SVGAGI. This CDR3 is built from 16 residues. CDR3 DNA: TGTGCCAGCAGCGACAGGGACTCTTTCTCTGGAAACACCATATATTTT. The encoded protein is CASSDRDSFSGNTIYF.

This clonotype was seen a few times. V gene TRBV6-8 combines with J gene TRBJ2-1, with a tentative D call TRBD2 (6 bases). This CDR3 spans 13 amino acids. The V and J ends lost 1 base and 13 bases respectively, with 14 bases between them. The germline gives CDR1 MNHGY, CDR2 SAAAGT. CDR3 sequence: CASSYFRDSLQFF. The DNA of the CDR3 is TGTGCCAGCAGTTACTTCCGGGACTCCCTACAGTTCTTC.

The chain has TRBV11-3 and TRBJ2-3, with TRBD1 as a possible D gene (6 bases). Trimming shortened V by 4 bases and J by 0 bases, and 14 bases separated the two germline ends. Germline values: CDR1 SGHNT, CDR2 YENEEA. This CDR3 contains 16 residues. The CDR3 region is CASSSYSGASTDTQYF. DNA for the CDR3: TGTGCCAGCAGCTCATACTCAGGGGCTAGCACAGATACGCAGTATTTT.

The chain carries TRBV7-9 and TRBJ1-2; no clear D. Germline V gives CDR1 SEHNR, CDR2 FQNEAQ (reference sequence). V was clipped by 5 bases and J by 4 bases, with 20 bases between them. CDR3 length: 16 residues. The chain's CDR3 is CASSPRARSVAYGYTF. In nucleotides, the CDR3 is TGTGCCAGCAGCCCACGGGCCCGGTCTGTCGCCTATGGCTACACCTTC.

This chain uses TRBV6-2 or TRBV6-3 with TRBJ2-7, with D unclear. The germline CDR1 and CDR2 sequences are MNHEY and SVGEGT. V lost 8 bases, J lost 1 base, and 12 bases lay in between. The CDR3 length is 13 residues. In DNA, the CDR3 is TGTGCCAGCGTTGTAAAGGCTTCCTACGAGCAGTACTTC. This codes for CASVVKASYEQYF.

This clonotype was counted between two and nine times. The DNA for the CDR3 is TGTGCCAGCACCAGGACAGGGGTAATGTGGAGGCAGTACGTC. Amino acids: CASTRTGVMWRQYV. The chain joins TRBV12-3 or TRBV12-4 to TRBJ2-7; 9 nucleotides line up with TRBD1. The trim removed 7 bases at V and 9 bases at J, leaving 13 bases unmatched. The CDR3 is made up of 14 amino acids.

This clonotype was observed a handful of times. The V gene is TRBV10-3, the J gene TRBJ1-4; D is possibly TRBD1 (5 bases). V was clipped by 3 bases and J by 4 bases, with 12 bases between them. The length of the CDR3 is 15 residues. Germline lookup yields CDR1 ENHRY and CDR2 SYGVKD. The CDR3 bases are TGTGCCATCAGTGAATCCCCGGGGCTTAATGAAAAACTGTTTTTT. Protein sequence: CAISESPGLNEKLFF.